This T cell receptor beta chain derives from a study of blood T cell repertoires in COVID-19. Data came from immunoSEQ multiplex PCR; TCRdb stores just in-frame clones and leaves some out. The sample comprises some 30,000 clones, 70% to 90% of which are singletons, and roughly 3.5% rests with the top ten. Per germline, CDR1 SNHLY and CDR2 FYNNEI. CDR3 size: 16 residues. V lost 4 bases and J lost 5; bases outside the gene matches: 9. Sequenced: peripheral blood. The genes are TRBV2 and TRBJ2-5; 11 positions match TRBD2. This receptor was obtained from a human donor in a cohort sampled during active COVID-19. This CDR3 is CASSGVAGGFYETQYF. CDR3 in DNA: TGTGCCAGCAGTGGTGTAGCGGGGGGGTTTTACGAGACCCAGTACTTC. The full variable domain, rest sourced from reference TRBV2 and TRBJ2-5, is EPEVTQTPSHQVTQMGQEVILRCVPISNHLYFYWYRQILGQKVEFLVSFYNNEISEKSEIFDDQFSVERPDGSNFTLKIRSTKLEDSAMYFCASSGVAGGFYETQYFGPGTRLLVL.